This T cell receptor (beta chain) was sequenced during a study of cytomegalovirus exposure and HLA in healthy donors. Study overall: Out of around 360 genotyped donors, about 80% belonged to the Caucasian-associated ancestry cluster. Study results and caveats: A link between a missense DCLRE1C variant and TCR beta V- and J-gene trimming emerged from a later analysis. It was assumed in the presence/absence analyses that sequencing depth was roughly uniform across donors.

As to this clone: Its antigen is unidentified.

Use of 60 Vbeta and 13 Jbeta primers characterized the PCR. In the original analysis: Later work found around 85 million unique TCR beta chains, with around 10 million shared. Here immunoSEQ multiplex PCR was the method, and the copy in TCRdb shows in-frame clones only, minus some. V and J calls and clone size are those listed in that table; D and trimming were worked out from the DNA. Found here are about 160,000 clones, 75% to 85% of them singletons; the top ten hold about 11%. Losses at the gene ends were 2 bases for V and 7 bases for J; bases not matched to a gene: 8. There are 15 residues in the CDR3. Germline CDR1 and CDR2: SGHNT and YYREEE (reference sequence).

Material for sequencing was PBMCs. The clonotype comes from a man aged 45 to 65 in good health and CMV-seropositive. V usage is TRBV5-4 and J usage is TRBJ2-1; TRBD2 aligns across 8 bases. The CDR3: CASSFSGSRINEQFF. DNA of the CDR3: TGTGCCAGCAGCTTCAGCGGGAGTAGGATTAATGAGCAGTTCTTC.